These T cell receptor beta chains were read from a single sample in a study of blood T cell repertoires in COVID-19. Measured with immunoSEQ multiplex PCR; TCRdb has only the in-frame clones, and not every one. The table shows fewer than 65,000 clones, with roughly nine tenths occurring only once. The sample comprised peripheral blood. These receptors were taken from a man in his 60s with acute or convalescent COVID-19. Each CDR3 is given with its conserved first and last residue. The D gene is left open where the match is weak. Not every row has a clone size; where given, it reads once, few, many or a size class.

-	-	TRBV2	TRBJ1-5	TGTGCCAGCAGTGAACGAGGGACATCAACCCAGCATTTT	CASSERGTSTQHF
-	TRBD2	TRBV4-2	TRBJ2-1	TGTGCCAGCAGCCCTAGGGGGACTAGCGGGGGGAAGAATGAGCAGTTCTTC	CASSPRGTSGGKNEQFF
few	-	TRBV7-3	TRBJ1-6	TGTGCCAGCAGCTCCGGACTGCTAAATTCACCCCTCCACTTT	CASSSGLLNSPLHF
-	-	TRBV19	TRBJ2-2	TGTGCCAGTCGTAGGGGAGTTGTGGAGGAAACCGGGGAGCTGTTTTTT	CASRRGVVEETGELFF
-	-	TRBV12-3/TRBV12-4	TRBJ2-7	TGTGCCAGCAGTCGGCCTAGTTTCTACGAGCAGTACTTC	CASSRPSFYEQYF
-	-	TRBV7-9	TRBJ1-4	TGTGCCAGCAGCTTACGGACAAGTGAAAAACTGTTTTTT	CASSLRTSEKLFF
-	-	TRBV6-5	TRBJ1-5	TGTGCCAGCAGGATAGACCCGGGGATGGCCCAGCATTTT	CASRIDPGMAQHF
-	-	TRBV6-5	TRBJ2-3	TGTGCCAGCAACGACGGGGGCACAGATACGCAGTATTTT	CASNDGGTDTQYF
-	TRBD2	TRBV5-1	TRBJ2-3	TGCGCCAGCAGCTTGGAGATAGCGGGTGTTAGCACAGATACGCAGTATTTT	CASSLEIAGVSTDTQYF
-	-	TRBV19	TRBJ1-2	TGTGCCAGTAGTATAGCTCAGCCCGGCGGTGGCTACACCTTC	CASSIAQPGGGYTF
-	TRBD1	TRBV7-9	TRBJ1-2	TGTGCCAGCAGCGAGGGACAGGGGTTGAACTATGGCTACACCTTC	CASSEGQGLNYGYTF
-	-	TRBV20-1	TRBJ2-7	TGCAGTGGATTTCGAGACTACGAGCAGTACTTC	CSGFRDYEQYF
-	-	TRBV11-2	TRBJ2-7	TGTGCCAGCAGCTTAGATAGGGGGGGCGAGCAGTACTTC	CASSLDRGGEQYF
-	TRBD1	TRBV5-1	TRBJ1-1	TGCGCCAGCAGCTTGGTAGGACAGGGGGTGAACACTGAAGCTTTCTTT	CASSLVGQGVNTEAFF
-	TRBD1	TRBV15	TRBJ2-2	TGTGCCACCAGCAACCCAGGGGGATACACCGGGGAGCTGTTTTTT	CATSNPGGYTGELFF
-	TRBD1	TRBV6-5	TRBJ1-2	TGTGCCAGCAGTTGGGGACAGTTTAACTATGGCTACACCTTC	CASSWGQFNYGYTF
-	TRBD1	TRBV6-5	TRBJ1-6	TGTGCCAGCAGTTACTTGGGACAGGGAGGTAATTCACCCCTCCACTTT	CASSYLGQGGNSPLHF
once	-	TRBV14	TRBJ1-1	TGTGCCAGCAGCCAAGATATGACGGGTCGGGGAGCTTTCTTT	CASSQDMTGRGAFF
once	-	TRBV9	TRBJ1-1	TGTGCCAGCAGCGTAGTGCGGAACACTGAAGCTTTCTTT	CASSVVRNTEAFF
-	TRBD1	TRBV19	TRBJ2-2	TGTGCCAGTCGAAACAGAGGACAGGGGGCAGGAGACGGGGAGCTGTTTTTT	CASRNRGQGAGDGELFF
-	-	TRBV4-1	TRBJ1-5	TGCGCCAGCAGCCAAGGCTGGCAGGGGCTAACTTATAGCAATCAGCCCCAGCATTTT	CASSQGWQGLTYSNQPQHF
-	-	TRBV2	TRBJ1-1	TGTGCCAGCAATAGAGAGGGGGACACTGAAGCTTTCTTT	CASNREGDTEAFF
-	TRBD1	TRBV6-5	TRBJ1-1	TGTGCCAGCAAAGACAGGGCGGTTGAAGCTTTCTTT	CASKDRAVEAFF